The rows below give T cell receptor beta chains drawn from one sample of a study of blood T cells in healthy people across ages. TCRdb itself ran the 5' RACE reads through MiXCR, one entry per CDR3 protein. The data contain around 1,700,000 distinct CDR3 sequences, about 28% of them singletons. The specimen sequenced was blood. The origin of the receptors is a woman in her 30s in good health. Both conserved end residues are part of each CDR3. D genes are given only for firm matches. The listing skips clone size in some rows; elsewhere it reads once, few, many or a size class.

clone size: -
V gene: TRBV5-1
D gene: -
J gene: TRBJ2-2
CDR3 protein: CASSLEGTTGELFF
CDR3 DNA: TGCGCCAGCAGCTTGGAAGGGACCACCGGGGAGCTGTTTTTT

clone size: -
V gene: TRBV2
D gene: -
J gene: TRBJ1-5
CDR3 protein: CASTATNSNQPQHF
CDR3 DNA: TGTGCCAGCACCGCCACGAATAGCAATCAGCCCCAGCATTTT

clone size: many
V gene: TRBV29-1
D gene: TRBD1
J gene: TRBJ2-7
CDR3 protein: CSVPRGQGEQYF
CDR3 DNA: TGCAGCGTCCCACGCGGACAGGGCGAGCAGTACTTC

clone size: many
V gene: TRBV6-6
D gene: -
J gene: TRBJ2-1
CDR3 protein: CASSPRPYDEQFF
CDR3 DNA: TGTGCCAGCAGTCCCAGGCCGTACGATGAGCAGTTCTTC

clone size: many
V gene: TRBV29-1
D gene: -
J gene: TRBJ2-7
CDR3 protein: CSVERGASEQYF
CDR3 DNA: TGCAGCGTTGAGAGGGGGGCGAGCGAGCAGTACTTC

clone size: -
V gene: TRBV20-1
D gene: TRBD2
J gene: TRBJ2-7
CDR3 protein: CSVIVGGGYEQYF
CDR3 DNA: TGCAGTGTAATAGTCGGGGGGGGCTACGAGCAGTACTTC

clone size: -
V gene: TRBV6-6
D gene: -
J gene: TRBJ2-7
CDR3 protein: CASSYSRLSSEQYF
CDR3 DNA: TGTGCCAGCAGTTACTCCCGACTTTCCTCCGAGCAGTACTTC

clone size: once
V gene: TRBV20-1
D gene: TRBD2
J gene: TRBJ2-1
CDR3 protein: CSGLLAVSYNGQFF
CDR3 DNA: TGCAGTGGGTTACTAGCGGTCTCCTACAATGGGCAGTTCTTC

clone size: few
V gene: TRBV6-1
D gene: TRBD1
J gene: TRBJ2-1
CDR3 protein: CASSMTGVISEQFF
CDR3 DNA: TGTGCCAGCAGCATGACAGGGGTCATCAGTGAGCAGTTCTTC

clone size: -
V gene: TRBV7-9
D gene: -
J gene: TRBJ1-4
CDR3 protein: CASSPSRMTNEKLFF
CDR3 DNA: TGTGCCAGCAGCCCATCACGGATGACTAATGAAAAACTGTTTTTT

clone size: -
V gene: TRBV12-3/TRBV12-4
D gene: -
J gene: TRBJ1-5
CDR3 protein: CASSTGTRRDSNQPQHF
CDR3 DNA: TGTGCCAGCAGTACCGGGACACGGCGGGATAGCAATCAGCCCCAGCATTTT

clone size: -
V gene: TRBV7-9
D gene: TRBD1
J gene: TRBJ1-2
CDR3 protein: CASSSPPGTGSYGYTF
CDR3 DNA: TGTGCCAGCAGCTCACCCCCAGGGACAGGGTCCTATGGCTACACCTTC

clone size: few
V gene: TRBV29-1
D gene: -
J gene: TRBJ2-5
CDR3 protein: CSVVGLSNRVGETQYF
CDR3 DNA: TGCAGCGTTGTTGGTCTTTCAAACAGGGTGGGAGAGACCCAGTACTTC

clone size: -
V gene: TRBV6-5
D gene: TRBD2
J gene: TRBJ2-1
CDR3 protein: CASSREGCDEQFF
CDR3 DNA: TGTGCCAGCAGTCGGGAGGGCTGTGATGAGCAGTTCTTC

clone size: -
V gene: TRBV15
D gene: TRBD1
J gene: TRBJ2-1
CDR3 protein: CATGTGIINEQFF
CDR3 DNA: TGTGCCACCGGGACAGGGATTATCAATGAGCAGTTCTTC

clone size: few
V gene: TRBV19
D gene: TRBD1
J gene: TRBJ2-5
CDR3 protein: CASSTTGPEGETQYF
CDR3 DNA: TGTGCCAGTAGTACGACAGGGCCCGAGGGAGAGACCCAGTACTTC

clone size: many
V gene: TRBV21-1
D gene: -
J gene: TRBJ2-1
CDR3 protein: CASTLERAVYNEQFF
CDR3 DNA: TGTGCCAGCACCCTAGAGAGGGCTGTCTACAATGAGCAGTTCTTC

clone size: -
V gene: TRBV11-2
D gene: -
J gene: TRBJ2-1
CDR3 protein: CASSPRTGTDEQFF
CDR3 DNA: TGTGCCAGCAGCCCTCGGACGGGCACTGATGAGCAGTTCTTC

clone size: many
V gene: TRBV7-2
D gene: TRBD2
J gene: TRBJ2-7
CDR3 protein: CASSLVTSGSYEQYF
CDR3 DNA: TGTGCCAGCAGCTTAGTTACTAGCGGGTCCTACGAGCAGTACTTC

clone size: -
V gene: TRBV19
D gene: TRBD1
J gene: TRBJ1-5
CDR3 protein: CASSGTGVIQPQHF
CDR3 DNA: TGTGCCAGCTCCGGGACAGGGGTTATTCAGCCCCAGCATTTT

clone size: few
V gene: TRBV12-3/TRBV12-4
D gene: -
J gene: TRBJ2-7
CDR3 protein: CASSLASDGYEQYF
CDR3 DNA: TGTGCCAGCAGTTTGGCGTCCGACGGCTACGAGCAGTACTTC

clone size: -
V gene: TRBV30
D gene: TRBD1
J gene: TRBJ2-7
CDR3 protein: CAWSRDRKYEQYF
CDR3 DNA: TGTGCCTGGAGTAGGGACAGAAAATACGAGCAGTACTTC

clone size: few
V gene: TRBV20-1
D gene: -
J gene: TRBJ2-5
CDR3 protein: CSARGQWETQYF
CDR3 DNA: TGCAGTGCTAGAGGCCAGTGGGAGACCCAGTACTTC

clone size: few
V gene: TRBV7-2
D gene: TRBD2
J gene: TRBJ2-1
CDR3 protein: CASSLENAGGGEQFF
CDR3 DNA: TGTGCCAGCAGCTTAGAGAACGCGGGGGGAGGTGAGCAGTTCTTC

clone size: -
V gene: TRBV25-1
D gene: -
J gene: TRBJ2-1
CDR3 protein: CASSWAPRYNEQFF
CDR3 DNA: TGTGCCAGCAGTTGGGCCCCTAGGTACAATGAGCAGTTCTTC

clone size: -
V gene: TRBV3-1
D gene: -
J gene: TRBJ1-2
CDR3 protein: CASSQDWRAWDYGYTF
CDR3 DNA: TGTGCCAGCAGCCAAGATTGGAGGGCCTGGGACTATGGCTACACCTTC

clone size: many
V gene: TRBV7-6
D gene: TRBD1
J gene: TRBJ2-3
CDR3 protein: CASSQRRDRMTDTQYF
CDR3 DNA: TGTGCCAGCAGCCAACGCCGGGACAGAATGACAGATACGCAGTATTTT

clone size: -
V gene: TRBV29-1
D gene: -
J gene: TRBJ1-1
CDR3 protein: CSGEGVNTEAFF
CDR3 DNA: TGCAGCGGAGAGGGAGTGAACACTGAAGCTTTCTTT

clone size: many
V gene: TRBV27
D gene: -
J gene: TRBJ2-7
CDR3 protein: CASAGAIAGEQYF
CDR3 DNA: TGTGCCAGCGCGGGGGCGATTGCGGGGGAGCAGTACTTC

clone size: -
V gene: TRBV30
D gene: -
J gene: TRBJ1-5
CDR3 protein: CAWSEGQGFQPQHF
CDR3 DNA: TGTGCCTGGAGTGAAGGGCAGGGGTTTCAGCCCCAGCATTTT

clone size: few
V gene: TRBV20-1
D gene: -
J gene: TRBJ1-2
CDR3 protein: CSASQGPDYGYTF
CDR3 DNA: TGCAGTGCTAGCCAGGGGCCTGACTATGGCTACACCTTC

clone size: -
V gene: TRBV4-3
D gene: -
J gene: TRBJ2-3
CDR3 protein: CASSEVTSTDTQYF
CDR3 DNA: TGCGCCAGCAGCGAGGTGACTAGCACAGATACGCAGTATTTT

clone size: once
V gene: TRBV30
D gene: -
J gene: TRBJ2-1
CDR3 protein: CAWSVIGEQFF
CDR3 DNA: TGTGCCTGGAGTGTAATCGGCGAGCAGTTCTTC

clone size: many
V gene: TRBV6-2/TRBV6-3
D gene: -
J gene: TRBJ2-4
CDR3 protein: CASSYASFRNIQYF
CDR3 DNA: TGTGCCAGCAGTTACGCTAGCTTCAGAAACATTCAGTACTTC

clone size: -
V gene: TRBV6-1
D gene: -
J gene: TRBJ1-1
CDR3 protein: CASLSAHLNTEAFF
CDR3 DNA: TGTGCCAGCTTATCAGCCCACTTGAACACTGAAGCTTTCTTT

clone size: -
V gene: TRBV7-3
D gene: -
J gene: TRBJ2-2
CDR3 protein: CASSRQGPGAYTGELFF
CDR3 DNA: TGTGCCAGCAGCCGACAAGGTCCGGGGGCTTACACCGGGGAGCTGTTTTTT

clone size: many
V gene: TRBV7-2
D gene: -
J gene: TRBJ2-5
CDR3 protein: CASSSDWKRYF
CDR3 DNA: TGTGCCAGCAGCTCCGACTGGAAAAGGTACTTC

clone size: -
V gene: TRBV27
D gene: TRBD1
J gene: TRBJ2-7
CDR3 protein: CASSPGTGLSYGQYF
CDR3 DNA: TGTGCCAGCAGTCCCGGGACAGGGCTTTCCTACGGGCAGTACTTC

clone size: -
V gene: TRBV12-3/TRBV12-4
D gene: -
J gene: TRBJ1-1
CDR3 protein: CASSLGAIEAFF
CDR3 DNA: TGTGCCAGCAGTCTCGGGGCGATTGAAGCTTTCTTT

clone size: -
V gene: TRBV3-1
D gene: -
J gene: TRBJ1-2
CDR3 protein: CVSSGLRYGYTF
CDR3 DNA: TGTGTCAGCAGCGGTCTTCGCTATGGCTACACCTTC

clone size: few
V gene: TRBV3-1
D gene: -
J gene: TRBJ1-1
CDR3 protein: CASSQESPYTEAFF
CDR3 DNA: TGTGCCAGCAGCCAAGAATCACCCTACACTGAAGCTTTCTTT

clone size: few
V gene: TRBV2
D gene: TRBD1
J gene: TRBJ2-6
CDR3 protein: CASSIGQGSSGANVLTF
CDR3 DNA: TGTGCCAGCAGTATAGGACAGGGGAGCTCTGGGGCCAACGTCCTGACTTTC

clone size: -
V gene: TRBV25-1
D gene: -
J gene: TRBJ2-1
CDR3 protein: CASSEVLSSEQFF
CDR3 DNA: TGTGCCAGCAGTGAGGTGTTGTCGAGTGAGCAGTTCTTC

clone size: -
V gene: TRBV28
D gene: TRBD2
J gene: TRBJ2-5
CDR3 protein: CASSSGREETLYF
CDR3 DNA: TGTGCCAGCAGCTCGGGGAGGGAAGAGACCCTGTACTTC

clone size: -
V gene: TRBV24-1
D gene: -
J gene: TRBJ2-1
CDR3 protein: CATSVERSGSEQFF
CDR3 DNA: TGTGCCACCAGTGTCGAGAGATCGGGCTCCGAGCAGTTCTTC

clone size: -
V gene: TRBV2
D gene: -
J gene: TRBJ2-7
CDR3 protein: CASTAPLPGQDYEQYF
CDR3 DNA: TGTGCCAGCACCGCCCCCCTCCCGGGACAAGACTACGAGCAGTACTTC

clone size: -
V gene: TRBV27
D gene: -
J gene: TRBJ2-7
CDR3 protein: CASSRSGPYEQYF
CDR3 DNA: TGTGCCAGCAGTCGGTCGGGACCCTACGAGCAGTACTTC

clone size: -
V gene: TRBV4-3
D gene: -
J gene: TRBJ2-1
CDR3 protein: CASSQEDSSYNEQFF
CDR3 DNA: TGCGCCAGCAGCCAAGAGGACAGCTCCTACAATGAGCAGTTCTTC

clone size: -
V gene: TRBV2
D gene: TRBD2
J gene: TRBJ2-1
CDR3 protein: CASSDTSGGPEQFF
CDR3 DNA: TGTGCCAGCAGCGATACTAGCGGGGGCCCAGAGCAGTTCTTC

clone size: few
V gene: TRBV3-1
D gene: -
J gene: TRBJ1-6
CDR3 protein: CASSPRPENSPLHF
CDR3 DNA: TGTGCCAGCAGCCCCCGCCCAGAGAATTCACCCCTCCACTTT

clone size: -
V gene: TRBV20-1
D gene: -
J gene: TRBJ1-1
CDR3 protein: CSAGGPAGLNTEAFF
CDR3 DNA: TGCAGTGCTGGAGGGCCGGCTGGCCTGAACACTGAAGCTTTCTTT

clone size: -
V gene: TRBV6-5
D gene: TRBD2
J gene: TRBJ2-3
CDR3 protein: CASSCETSRWTSGMTDTQYF
CDR3 DNA: TGTGCCAGCAGTTGCGAGACATCCCGGTGGACTAGCGGGATGACAGATACGCAGTATTTT

clone size: -
V gene: TRBV7-8
D gene: TRBD2
J gene: TRBJ2-1
CDR3 protein: CASSLALAGVENEQFF
CDR3 DNA: TGTGCCAGCAGCTTAGCGCTAGCGGGAGTTGAAAATGAGCAGTTCTTC

clone size: -
V gene: TRBV28
D gene: -
J gene: TRBJ2-7
CDR3 protein: CASSFRKWRDTNYEQYF
CDR3 DNA: TGTGCCAGCAGTTTTAGGAAATGGAGGGACACCAACTACGAGCAGTACTTC

clone size: many
V gene: TRBV6-5
D gene: TRBD1
J gene: TRBJ2-4
CDR3 protein: CASSRDSTYKNIQYF
CDR3 DNA: TGTGCCAGCAGTCGGGACAGCACGTACAAAAACATTCAGTACTTC

clone size: few
V gene: TRBV27
D gene: -
J gene: TRBJ2-2
CDR3 protein: CASGVIHTGELFF
CDR3 DNA: TGTGCCAGCGGGGTGATTCACACCGGGGAGCTGTTTTTT

clone size: -
V gene: TRBV11-1
D gene: TRBD2
J gene: TRBJ2-3
CDR3 protein: CASSSTSGGLYTDTQYF
CDR3 DNA: TGTGCCAGCAGCTCGACTAGCGGGGGGCTTTACACAGATACGCAGTATTTT

clone size: many
V gene: TRBV20-1
D gene: TRBD1
J gene: TRBJ1-2
CDR3 protein: CSAPRTGGYGYTF
CDR3 DNA: TGCAGTGCTCCGCGGACAGGAGGGTATGGCTACACCTTC